The rows below give T cell receptor beta chains drawn from one sample of a study of blood T cell repertoires in COVID-19. Libraries were prepared by immunoSEQ multiplex PCR; TCRdb keeps only in-frame clonotypes and omits some of them. Here the sample spans hundreds of thousands of clones, around 80% being singletons. The specimen was peripheral blood. The receptors stem from a woman in her twenties or thirties with COVID-19, enrolled during active disease. Each CDR3 is given with its conserved first and last residue. The D gene is left open where the match is weak. A clone size is listed for some rows: how often the clone was seen (once, few, many), or a class if it is expanded.

NA,TRBJ2-7,TRBV6-6,TRBD2,CASSTGLSGKTYEQYF,TGTGCCAGCAGTACCGGCCTTAGCGGGAAGACCTACGAGCAGTACTTC
many,TRBJ2-3,TRBV19,NA,CASSITGDDTQYF,TGTGCCAGTAGTATAACGGGGGATGATACGCAGTATTTT
NA,TRBJ1-2,TRBV24-1,TRBD1,CATSVPGTDGYTF,TGTGCCACCAGTGTCCCCGGGACAGATGGCTACACCTTC
NA,TRBJ2-5,TRBV7-3,NA,CASSLSNRETQYF,TGTGCCAGCAGCTTAAGCAACAGGGAGACCCAGTACTTC
NA,TRBJ2-7,TRBV18,TRBD2,CASSPGLDGEQYF,TGTGCCAGCTCACCTGGACTAGATGGCGAGCAGTACTTC
NA,TRBJ2-2,TRBV9,TRBD1,CASSAGTANTGELFF,TGTGCCAGCAGCGCCGGGACAGCGAACACCGGGGAGCTGTTTTTT
NA,TRBJ1-5,TRBV30,NA,CAWSVDPGPQHF,TGTGCCTGGAGTGTTGATCCGGGGCCCCAGCATTTT
NA,TRBJ2-1,TRBV6-5,TRBD1,CASRFGTGASNEQFF,TGTGCCAGCAGGTTTGGGACAGGGGCTAGCAATGAGCAGTTCTTC
NA,TRBJ2-2,TRBV5-1,NA,CASSLDSVSGELFF,TGCGCCAGCAGCTTGGATTCGGTCTCCGGGGAGCTGTTTTTT
NA,TRBJ2-1,TRBV3-1/TRBV3-2,NA,CASSLRLDPSNEQFF,TGTGCCAGCAGCCTCCGGCTAGACCCAAGTAATGAGCAGTTCTTC
NA,TRBJ1-1,TRBV15,NA,CATSRDPGRTEAFF,TGTGCCACCAGCAGAGATCCGGGGAGGACTGAAGCTTTCTTT
NA,TRBJ1-4,TRBV4-1,NA,CASSQVQANEKLFF,TGCGCCAGCAGCCAAGTCCAGGCAAATGAAAAACTGTTTTTT
once,TRBJ2-5,TRBV5-1,NA,CASSPLSGSQETQYF,TGCGCCAGCAGCCCACTTTCGGGGTCCCAAGAGACCCAGTACTTC
once,TRBJ2-1,TRBV5-5,NA,CASSLEGQGSTNEQFF,TGTGCCAGCAGCTTGGAGGGCCAGGGGTCGACCAATGAGCAGTTCTTC
NA,TRBJ2-4,TRBV15,TRBD2,CATSRNLASGSQNIQYF,TGTGCCACCAGCAGGAACCTGGCTAGCGGGAGTCAAAACATTCAGTACTTC
few,TRBJ1-1,TRBV14,NA,CASSQGRSGTEAFF,TGTGCCAGCAGCCAAGGCAGGTCGGGGACTGAAGCTTTCTTT
NA,TRBJ1-1,TRBV6-5,TRBD1,CASTAPDRDTEAFF,TGTGCCAGCACCGCCCCGGACAGGGACACTGAAGCTTTCTTT
NA,TRBJ1-2,TRBV4-3,NA,CASSPQASPIDGYTF,TGCGCCAGCAGCCCCCAAGCAAGCCCAATTGATGGCTACACCTTC
NA,TRBJ2-6,TRBV19,NA,CASSFQLGGGGGANVLTF,TGTGCCAGTAGTTTCCAGCTGGGGGGAGGCGGAGGGGCCAACGTCCTGACTTTC
once,TRBJ1-3,TRBV10-2,NA,CASAGVSGNTIYF,TGCGCCAGCGCAGGGGTCTCTGGAAACACCATATATTTT
few,TRBJ1-2,TRBV20-1,NA,CSASDDRTPDYYGYTF,TGCAGTGCTAGTGATGACAGGACCCCCGATTACTATGGCTACACCTTC
NA,TRBJ1-1,TRBV6-5,NA,CASREVGTEAFF,TGTGCCAGCAGAGAGGTCGGCACTGAAGCTTTCTTT
NA,TRBJ1-1,TRBV5-1,NA,CASSLRAGQNTEAFF,TGCGCCAGCAGCTTGCGCGCAGGTCAGAACACTGAAGCTTTCTTT
NA,TRBJ1-5,TRBV19,TRBD1,CASSIVGTGDQPQHF,TGTGCCAGTAGTATAGTCGGGACAGGGGATCAGCCCCAGCATTTT
NA,TRBJ2-1,TRBV6-5,TRBD2,CASSNPSGSYNEQFF,TGTGCCAGCAGCAATCCTAGCGGATCCTACAATGAGCAGTTCTTC
NA,TRBJ2-2,TRBV9,NA,CASSVTAPKNTGELFF,TGTGCCAGCAGCGTAACAGCCCCTAAGAACACCGGGGAGCTGTTTTTT
NA,TRBJ2-5,TRBV3-1/TRBV3-2,NA,CASSDKTQYF,TGTGCCAGCAGCGACAAGACCCAGTACTTC
once,TRBJ2-2,TRBV9,NA,CASSVEGSGELFF,TGTGCCAGCAGCGTAGAGGGGTCCGGGGAGCTGTTTTTT
NA,TRBJ2-3,TRBV18,TRBD2,CASSPQLAGGFTDTQYF,TGTGCCAGCTCACCTCAGCTAGCGGGGGGATTCACAGATACGCAGTATTTT
NA,TRBJ1-5,TRBV9,TRBD1,CASSEEGALQPQHF,TGTGCCAGCAGTGAAGAGGGGGCACTGCAGCCCCAGCATTTT
once,TRBJ2-5,TRBV18,TRBD1,CASSPGDRGPQETQYF,TGTGCCAGCTCACCAGGCGACAGGGGGCCCCAAGAGACCCAGTACTTC
NA,TRBJ2-4,TRBV6-2/TRBV6-3,NA,CASSYSSGDKNIQYF,TGTGCCAGCAGTTACTCATCAGGGGACAAAAACATTCAGTACTTC
NA,TRBJ2-1,TRBV20-1,NA,CSASSAPGSSETYNEQFF,TGCAGTGCTAGTTCGGCCCCCGGGTCCAGCGAGACCTACAATGAGCAGTTCTTC
NA,TRBJ2-3,TRBV7-3,NA,CASSLMGRGTQYF,TGTGCCAGCAGCTTAATGGGTCGGGGTACGCAGTATTTT
NA,TRBJ1-2,TRBV28,NA,CASSFDLSGTIGGYTF,TGTGCCAGCAGTTTTGACCTTTCCGGGACAATAGGTGGCTACACCTTC
NA,TRBJ1-2,TRBV7-9,NA,CASSLSSRANYGYTF,TGTGCCAGCAGCCTCAGCAGCAGGGCCAACTATGGCTACACCTTC
NA,TRBJ1-4,TRBV6-1,TRBD1,CASSDPGQGFYEKLFF,TGTGCCAGCAGTGACCCGGGACAGGGGTTTTACGAAAAACTGTTTTTT
NA,TRBJ2-3,TRBV9,NA,CASSVGGGQYTDTQYF,TGTGCCAGCAGCGTAGGGGGGGGCCAGTACACAGATACGCAGTATTTT
NA,TRBJ2-1,TRBV4-1,TRBD2,CASSRRLGTSGGATYNEQFF,TGCGCCAGCAGCCGCCGGCTAGGAACTAGCGGGGGGGCGACCTACAATGAGCAGTTCTTC
NA,TRBJ1-4,TRBV12-3/TRBV12-4,NA,CASSFDRPEKLFF,TGTGCCAGCAGTTTTGACAGGCCTGAAAAACTGTTTTTT
few,TRBJ2-2,TRBV5-4,TRBD2,CASSFTLFRLADTGELFF,TGTGCCAGCAGCTTCACGTTGTTTAGGCTAGCGGACACCGGGGAGCTGTTTTTT
few,TRBJ1-5,TRBV5-3,NA,CARSVSGSWPQHF,TGTGCCAGAAGCGTCTCAGGGTCTTGGCCCCAGCATTTT
NA,TRBJ1-1,TRBV27,NA,CASSLSWATEAFF,TGTGCCAGCAGTTTATCGTGGGCTACTGAAGCTTTCTTT
few,TRBJ2-1,TRBV19,NA,CASSMDPVKMGLRYNEQFF,TGTGCCAGTAGTATGGATCCAGTTAAGATGGGGCTCCGCTACAATGAGCAGTTCTTC
NA,TRBJ2-5,TRBV7-9,NA,CASSLAGGETQYF,TGTGCCAGCAGCTTAGCGGGAGGAGAGACCCAGTACTTC
NA,TRBJ1-6,TRBV10-3,TRBD1,CAIGTAVNSPLHF,TGTGCCATCGGGACAGCGGTGAACTCACCCCTCCACTTT
few,TRBJ2-6,TRBV5-1,NA,CASSLALGGSGANVLTF,TGCGCCAGCAGCTTGGCCTTAGGGGGATCTGGGGCCAACGTCCTGACTTTC
few,TRBJ2-2,TRBV12-5,TRBD1,CASAFGQGGTGELFF,TGTGCTAGTGCCTTTGGACAGGGGGGGACCGGGGAGCTGTTTTTT
NA,TRBJ1-4,TRBV11-2,TRBD1,CASSSGTGGTNEKLFF,TGTGCCAGCAGCTCAGGGACAGGGGGAACTAATGAAAAACTGTTTTTT
few,TRBJ2-1,TRBV19,NA,CASSLDFGSYNEQFF,TGTGCCAGTTCCCTAGATTTTGGTTCCTACAATGAGCAGTTCTTC
NA,TRBJ2-1,TRBV28,TRBD1,CASSPNRGQSYNEQFF,TGTGCCAGCAGCCCCAACAGGGGGCAGTCCTACAATGAGCAGTTCTTC
NA,TRBJ2-7,TRBV4-3,TRBD1,CASSQVTGNSSYEQYF,TGCGCCAGCAGCCAAGTGACAGGGAACAGCTCCTACGAGCAGTACTTC